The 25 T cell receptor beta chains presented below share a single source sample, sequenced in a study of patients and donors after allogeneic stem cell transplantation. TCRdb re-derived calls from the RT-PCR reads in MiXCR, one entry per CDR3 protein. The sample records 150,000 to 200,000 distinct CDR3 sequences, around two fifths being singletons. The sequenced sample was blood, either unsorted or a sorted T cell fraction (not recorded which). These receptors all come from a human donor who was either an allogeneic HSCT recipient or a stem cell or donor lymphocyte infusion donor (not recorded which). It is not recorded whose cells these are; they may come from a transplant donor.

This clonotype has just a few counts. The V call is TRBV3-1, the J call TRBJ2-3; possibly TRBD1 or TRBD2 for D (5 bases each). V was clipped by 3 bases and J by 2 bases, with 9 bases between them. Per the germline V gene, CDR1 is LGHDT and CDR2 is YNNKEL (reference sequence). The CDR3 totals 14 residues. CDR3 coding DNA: TGTGCCAGCAGCCAGGGGGATAACACAGATACGCAGTATTTT. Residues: CASSQGDNTDTQYF.

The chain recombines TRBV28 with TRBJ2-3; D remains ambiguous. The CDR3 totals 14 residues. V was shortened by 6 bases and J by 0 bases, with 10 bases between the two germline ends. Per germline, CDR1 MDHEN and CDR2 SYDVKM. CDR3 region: CASRGISSTDTQYF. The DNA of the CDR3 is TGTGCCAGCAGGGGCATTTCAAGCACAGATACGCAGTATTTT.

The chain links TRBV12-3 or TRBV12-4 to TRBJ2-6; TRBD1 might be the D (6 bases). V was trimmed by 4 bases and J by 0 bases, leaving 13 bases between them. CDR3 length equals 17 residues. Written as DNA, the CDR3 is TGTGCCAGCAGTTGGGCAGGGGCCGTCTCTGGGGCCAACGTCCTGACTTTC. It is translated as CASSWAGAVSGANVLTF.

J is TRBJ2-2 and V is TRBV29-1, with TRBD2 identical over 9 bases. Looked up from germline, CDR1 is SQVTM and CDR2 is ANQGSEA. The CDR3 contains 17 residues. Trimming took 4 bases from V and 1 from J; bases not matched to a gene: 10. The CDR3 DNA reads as TGCAGCGTTGTCGCGTTAGCGGGAGAAGTGAACACCGGGGAGCTGTTTTTT. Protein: CSVVALAGEVNTGELFF.

This CDR3 is CASSLRTDGNTIYF. In nucleotides, the CDR3 is TGTGCCAGCAGCCTGAGGACAGATGGAAACACCATATATTTT. The chain couples TRBV7-9 to TRBJ1-3; possibly TRBD1 for D (6 bases). CDR3 length: 14 residues. The V gene lost 5 bases and the J gene lost 3 bases, with 11 bases spanning the gap. Germline V gene sequence: CDR1 SEHNR, CDR2 FQNEAQ (reference sequence).

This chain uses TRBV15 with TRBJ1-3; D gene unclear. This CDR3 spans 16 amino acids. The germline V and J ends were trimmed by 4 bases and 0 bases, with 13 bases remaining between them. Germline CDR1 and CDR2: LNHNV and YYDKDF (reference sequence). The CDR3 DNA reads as TGTGCCACCAGCATCCCTCTCAAAAACTCTGGAAACACCATATATTTT. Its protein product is CATSIPLKNSGNTIYF.

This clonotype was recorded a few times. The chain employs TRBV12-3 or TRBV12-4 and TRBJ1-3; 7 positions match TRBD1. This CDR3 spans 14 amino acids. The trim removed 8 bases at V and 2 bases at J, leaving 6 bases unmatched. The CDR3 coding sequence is TGTGCCAGCCGCGCAAGGGGGCCTGGAAACACCATATATTTT. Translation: CASRARGPGNTIYF.

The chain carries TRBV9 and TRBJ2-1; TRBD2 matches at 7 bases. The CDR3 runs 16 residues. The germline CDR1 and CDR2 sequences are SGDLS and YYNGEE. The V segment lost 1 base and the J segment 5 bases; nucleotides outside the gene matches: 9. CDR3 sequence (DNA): TGTGCCAGCAGCGTACCAAAGGGCGGGAGTAACAATGAGCAGTTCTTC. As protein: CASSVPKGGSNNEQFF.

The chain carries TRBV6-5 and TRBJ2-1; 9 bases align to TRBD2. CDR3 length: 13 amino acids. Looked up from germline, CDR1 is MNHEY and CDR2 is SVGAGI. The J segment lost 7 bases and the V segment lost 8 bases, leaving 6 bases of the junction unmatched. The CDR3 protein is CASQDSGRNEQFF. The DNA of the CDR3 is TGTGCCAGCCAAGATAGCGGGAGAAATGAGCAGTTCTTC.

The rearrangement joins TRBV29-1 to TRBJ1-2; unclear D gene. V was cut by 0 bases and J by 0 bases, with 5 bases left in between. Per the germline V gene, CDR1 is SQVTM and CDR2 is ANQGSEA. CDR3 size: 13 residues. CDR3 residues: CSVEDPTNYGYTF. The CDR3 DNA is TGCAGCGTTGAAGATCCCACTAACTATGGCTACACCTTC. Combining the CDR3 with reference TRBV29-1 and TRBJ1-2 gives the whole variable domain SAVISQKPSRDICQRGTSLTIQCQVDSQVTMMFWYRQQPGQSLTLIATANQGSEATYESGFVIDKFPISRPNLTFSTLTVSNMSPEDSSIYLCSVEDPTNYGYTFGSGTRLTVV.

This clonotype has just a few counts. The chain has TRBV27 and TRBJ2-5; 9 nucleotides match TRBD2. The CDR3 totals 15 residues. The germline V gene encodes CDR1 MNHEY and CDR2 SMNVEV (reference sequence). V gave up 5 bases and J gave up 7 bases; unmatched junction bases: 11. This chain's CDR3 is CASSLGTSRSGTQYF. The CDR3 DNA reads TGTGCCAGCAGTCTGGGGACTAGCCGGAGTGGGACCCAGTACTTC.

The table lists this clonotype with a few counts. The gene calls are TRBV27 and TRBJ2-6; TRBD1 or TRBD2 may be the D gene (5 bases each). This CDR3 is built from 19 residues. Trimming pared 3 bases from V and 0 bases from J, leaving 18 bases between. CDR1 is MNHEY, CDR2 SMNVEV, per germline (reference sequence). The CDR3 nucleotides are TGTGCCAGCAGTTTCTCCGGGACCGCGATTTCCTCTGGGGCCAACGTCCTGACTTTC. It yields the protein CASSFSGTAISSGANVLTF.

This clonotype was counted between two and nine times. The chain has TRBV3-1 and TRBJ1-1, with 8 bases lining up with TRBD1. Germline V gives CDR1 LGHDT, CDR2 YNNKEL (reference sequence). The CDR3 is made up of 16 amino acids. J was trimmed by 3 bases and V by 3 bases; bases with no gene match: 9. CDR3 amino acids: CASSHYRGQGDTEAFF. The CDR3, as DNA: TGTGCCAGCAGCCACTACCGAGGACAGGGAGACACTGAAGCTTTCTTT.

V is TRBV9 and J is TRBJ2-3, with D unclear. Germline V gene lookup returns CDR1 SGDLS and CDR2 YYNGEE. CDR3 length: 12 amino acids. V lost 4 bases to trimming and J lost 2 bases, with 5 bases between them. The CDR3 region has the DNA TGTGCCAGCAGCCTCCTCACAGATACGCAGTATTTT. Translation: CASSLLTDTQYF.

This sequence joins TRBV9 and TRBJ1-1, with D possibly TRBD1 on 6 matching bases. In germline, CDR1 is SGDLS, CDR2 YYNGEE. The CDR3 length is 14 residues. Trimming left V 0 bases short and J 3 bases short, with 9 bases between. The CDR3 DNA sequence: TGTGCCAGCAGCGTAGTCTCAGGGGACACTGAAGCTTTCTTT. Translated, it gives CASSVVSGDTEAFF.

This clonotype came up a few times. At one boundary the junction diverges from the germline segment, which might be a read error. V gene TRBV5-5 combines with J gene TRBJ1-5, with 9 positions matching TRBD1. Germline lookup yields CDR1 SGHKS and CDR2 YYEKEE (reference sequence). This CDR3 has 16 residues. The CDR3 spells CASSRDRANSNQSQHF. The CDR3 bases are TGTGCCAGCAGCAGGGACAGGGCTAATAGCAATCAGTCCCAGCATTTT.

The DNA of the CDR3 is TGTGCCTGGAGTTTGGGGGGGCACGAGCAGTACTTC. Protein: CAWSLGGHEQYF. The rearrangement joins TRBV30 to TRBJ2-7; possibly TRBD2 for D (7 bases). The CDR3 covers 12 residues. Germline assignment: CDR1 GTSNPN and CDR2 SVGIG (reference sequence). V lost 2 bases and J 5 bases, leaving 10 bases between the germline ends.

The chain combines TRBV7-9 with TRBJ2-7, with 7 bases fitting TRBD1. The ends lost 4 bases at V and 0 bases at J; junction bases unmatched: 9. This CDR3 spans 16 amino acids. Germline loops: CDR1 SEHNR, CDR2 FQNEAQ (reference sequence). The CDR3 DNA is TGTGCCAGCAGCTCAGACCCGACAGGGATCTCCTACGAGCAGTACTTC. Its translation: CASSSDPTGISYEQYF.

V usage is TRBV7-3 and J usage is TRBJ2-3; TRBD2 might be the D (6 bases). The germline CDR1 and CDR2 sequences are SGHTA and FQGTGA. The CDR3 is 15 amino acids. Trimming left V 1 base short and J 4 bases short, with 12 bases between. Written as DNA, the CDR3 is TGTGCCAGCAGCTTAATGGGCGGGACGCCAGATACGCAGTATTTT. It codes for CASSLMGGTPDTQYF.

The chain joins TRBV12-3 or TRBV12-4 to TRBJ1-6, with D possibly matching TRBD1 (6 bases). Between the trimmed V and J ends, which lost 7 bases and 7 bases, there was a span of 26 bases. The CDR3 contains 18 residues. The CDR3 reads CASTRFGGARVGNSPLHF. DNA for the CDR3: TGTGCCAGCACCCGGTTCGGGGGGGCGCGAGTGGGGAATTCACCCCTCCACTTT.

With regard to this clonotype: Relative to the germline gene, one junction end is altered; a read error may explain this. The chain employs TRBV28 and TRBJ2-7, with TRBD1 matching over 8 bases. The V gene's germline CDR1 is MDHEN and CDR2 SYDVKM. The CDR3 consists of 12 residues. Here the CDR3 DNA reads TGTGCCAGCAGTACCCTTGACAGGGGAGTTACCTTC. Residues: CASSTLDRGVTF.

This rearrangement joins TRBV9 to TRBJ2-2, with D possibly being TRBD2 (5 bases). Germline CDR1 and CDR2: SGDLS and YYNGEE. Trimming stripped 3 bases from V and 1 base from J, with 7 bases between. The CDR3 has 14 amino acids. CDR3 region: CASSADLNTGELFF. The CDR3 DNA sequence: TGTGCCAGCAGCGCGGACTTGAACACCGGGGAGCTGTTTTTT.

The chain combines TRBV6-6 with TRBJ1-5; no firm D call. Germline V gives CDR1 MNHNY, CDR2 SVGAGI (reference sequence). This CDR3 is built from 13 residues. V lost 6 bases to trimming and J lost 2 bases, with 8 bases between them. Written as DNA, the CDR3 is TGTGCCAGCAGGGGTAGGGGCAATCAGCCCCAGCATTTT. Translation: CASRGRGNQPQHF.

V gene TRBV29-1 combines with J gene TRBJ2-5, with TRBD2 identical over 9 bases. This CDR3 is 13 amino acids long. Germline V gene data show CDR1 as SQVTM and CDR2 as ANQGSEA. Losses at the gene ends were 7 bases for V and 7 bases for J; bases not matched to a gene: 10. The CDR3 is CSAASGKVVTQYF. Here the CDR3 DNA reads TGCAGCGCCGCTAGCGGGAAGGTGGTGACCCAGTACTTC.

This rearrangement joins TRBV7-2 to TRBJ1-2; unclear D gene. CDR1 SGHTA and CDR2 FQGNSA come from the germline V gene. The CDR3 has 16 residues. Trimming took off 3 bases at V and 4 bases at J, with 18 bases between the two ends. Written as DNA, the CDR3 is TGTGCCAGCAGCTTCGAGGGAGGGAGGCAGATCTATGGCTACACCTTC. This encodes CASSFEGGRQIYGYTF.